This T cell receptor beta chain was captured in a study of shared clonotypes between healthy human individuals. Profiled with immunoSEQ multiplex PCR; TCRdb holds only in-frame clones, not every one. There are about 380,000 clones in the sample; about 96% occur only once, and about 0.32% lies in the top ten. Sequenced input: memory CD8+ T cells sorted from blood. Indicated subset: CD45RO+ cells pooled with CCR7-negative TemRA cells. The TCR sequence derives from a man younger than 40 in good health.

In nucleotides, the CDR3 is TGTGCCAGCAGCTTAGATGAAGGGACTGAAGCTTTCTTT. Protein sequence: CASSLDEGTEAFF. J is TRBJ1-1 and V is TRBV7-9; no clear D. The germline V gene encodes CDR1 SEHNR and CDR2 FQNEAQ (reference sequence). The CDR3 spans 13 residues. V lost 1 base, J lost 5 bases, and 8 bases lay in between. The complete variable domain, with remaining parts taken from reference TRBV7-9 and TRBJ1-1, reads DTGVSQNPRHKITKRGQNVTFRCDPISEHNRLYWYRQTLGQGPEFLTYFQNEAQLEKSRLLSDRFSAERPKGSFSTLEIQRTEQGDSAMYLCASSLDEGTEAFFGQGTRLTVV.